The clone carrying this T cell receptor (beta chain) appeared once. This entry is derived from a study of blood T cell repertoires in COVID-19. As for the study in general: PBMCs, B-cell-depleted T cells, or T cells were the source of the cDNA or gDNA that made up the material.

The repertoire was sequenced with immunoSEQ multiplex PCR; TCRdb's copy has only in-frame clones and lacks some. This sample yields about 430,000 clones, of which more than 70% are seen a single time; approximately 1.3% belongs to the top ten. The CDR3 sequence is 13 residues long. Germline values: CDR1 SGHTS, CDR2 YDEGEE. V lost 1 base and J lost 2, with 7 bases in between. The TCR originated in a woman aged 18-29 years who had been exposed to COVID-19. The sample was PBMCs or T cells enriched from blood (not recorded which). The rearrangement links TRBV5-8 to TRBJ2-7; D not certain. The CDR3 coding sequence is TGTGCCAGCAGCTTGCGGGTCCCCTACGAGCAGTACTTC. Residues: CASSLRVPYEQYF.